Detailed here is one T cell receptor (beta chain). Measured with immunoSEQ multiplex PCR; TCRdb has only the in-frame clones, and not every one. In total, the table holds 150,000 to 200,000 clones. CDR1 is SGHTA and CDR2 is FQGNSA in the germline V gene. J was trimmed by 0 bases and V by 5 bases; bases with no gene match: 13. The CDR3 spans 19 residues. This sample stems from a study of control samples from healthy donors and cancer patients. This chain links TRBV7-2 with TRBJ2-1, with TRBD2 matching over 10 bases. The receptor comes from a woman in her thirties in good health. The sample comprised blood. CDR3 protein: CASSRSSGGRVFSYNEQFF. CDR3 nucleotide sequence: TGTGCCAGCAGCCGGAGTAGCGGGGGGCGGGTTTTCTCCTACAATGAGCAGTTCTTC.